What follows are 5 T cell receptor beta chains derived from one specimen sequenced in a study of T-cell memory formation after mild COVID-19. TCRdb re-called the 5' RACE reads with MiXCR, one entry per CDR3 protein. This table has approximately 580,000 distinct CDR3 sequences, around 21% appearing once. The sample taken for sequencing was PBMCs or a T cell subset sorted from them (not recorded which). The origin of the receptors is an adult woman who had mild COVID-19 (a few samples of this study predate the infection). Cell type and time point are not known.

This clonotype has only a few counts. The V and J genes are TRBV5-6 and TRBJ2-1; the D gene is possibly TRBD2 (6 bases). Germline V lookup: CDR1 SGHDT, CDR2 YYEEEE. The CDR3 length is 14 residues. Between the trimmed V and J ends, which lost 9 bases and 5 bases, there was a span of 18 bases. The CDR3 sequence: CATRSGPLNNEQFF. The CDR3 coding sequence is TGTGCCACTCGGAGCGGGCCCTTGAACAATGAGCAGTTCTTC. Using reference TRBV5-6 and TRBJ2-1 for the parts outside the CDR3, the full variable domain is DAGVTQSPTHLIKTRGQQVTLRCSPKSGHDTVSWYQQALGQGPQFIFQYYEEEERQRGNFPDRFSGHQFPNYSSELNVNALLLGDSALYLCATRSGPLNNEQFFGPGTRLTVL.

The chain recombines TRBV6-5 with TRBJ2-5; TRBD2 matches 10 bases. The CDR3 contains 13 residues. With V trimmed by 6 bases and J by 5 bases, 3 bases remained unmatched. Germline V gives CDR1 MNHEY, CDR2 SVGAGI. The CDR3 spells CASRKGLAETQYF. The CDR3 DNA reads as TGTGCCAGCAGGAAGGGACTAGCGGAGACCCAGTACTTC.

The CDR3 region is CASSLREFRSPQYF. The DNA of the CDR3 is TGCGCCAGCAGCCTTCGGGAATTCAGGTCCCCGCAGTATTTT. The rearrangement joins TRBV5-1 to TRBJ2-3; tentatively, D is TRBD2 (5 bases). Trimming pared 4 bases from V and 10 bases from J, leaving 19 bases between. Germline CDR1 SGHRS, CDR2 YFSETQ. This CDR3 region has 14 residues. Variable domain in full (rest from reference TRBV5-1 and TRBJ2-3): KAGVTQTPRYLIKTRGQQVTLSCSPISGHRSVSWYQQTPGQGLQFLFEYFSETQRNKGNFPGRFSGRQFSNSRSEMNVSTLELGDSALYLCASSLREFRSPQYFGPGTRLTVL.

J is TRBJ2-1 and V is TRBV7-2, with 7 bases fitting TRBD2. Germline-derived CDR1 and CDR2 are SGHTA and FQGNSA. This CDR3 has 15 amino acids. The ends lost 1 base at V and 6 bases at J; junction bases unmatched: 6. The CDR3 spells CASSLGGGLINEQFF. In nucleotides, the CDR3 is TGTGCCAGCAGCTTAGGCGGGGGACTCATCAATGAGCAGTTCTTC.

The chain carries TRBV4-1 and TRBJ2-5; D is possibly TRBD2 (7 bases). Looked up from germline, CDR1 is MGHRA and CDR2 is YSYEKL. The CDR3 has 17 residues. V gave up 3 bases and J gave up 0 bases, with 17 bases separating them. CDR3 coding DNA: TGCGCCAGCAGCCAGGGAGGGGGGGCGTCCTACCAAGAGACCCAGTACTTC. Residues: CASSQGGGASYQETQYF.